This T cell receptor (beta chain) was sequenced during a study of STAT3 mutations in large granular lymphocyte leukemia. Regarding the study as a whole: Every T-cell large granular lymphocyte leukemia patient had at least one immunodominant TCR beta clonotype.

Measured with immunoSEQ multiplex PCR; TCRdb has only the in-frame clones, and not every one. The top ten hold approximately 60% of the sample, which has more than 2,500 clones, about 40% seen once. Trimming cost V 0 bases and J 5 bases; bases outside gene matches: 7. The length of the CDR3 is 16 residues. Germline V gene lookup returns CDR1 SGDLS and CDR2 YYNGEE. By sample fraction, this clone is medium-sized. Its antigen is not known. The rearrangement links TRBV9 to TRBJ2-3; 9 bases match TRBD2. This sequence originates from a man aged 45-65 years with T-cell large granular lymphocyte leukemia. Some clones in this sample may be carry-over from other donors' samples. The sample consisted of peripheral blood mononuclear cells. The CDR3 DNA reads TGTGCCAGCAGCGTAGATTTGCGGGGGGGTAAAGATACGCAGTATTTT. It encodes CASSVDLRGGKDTQYF.